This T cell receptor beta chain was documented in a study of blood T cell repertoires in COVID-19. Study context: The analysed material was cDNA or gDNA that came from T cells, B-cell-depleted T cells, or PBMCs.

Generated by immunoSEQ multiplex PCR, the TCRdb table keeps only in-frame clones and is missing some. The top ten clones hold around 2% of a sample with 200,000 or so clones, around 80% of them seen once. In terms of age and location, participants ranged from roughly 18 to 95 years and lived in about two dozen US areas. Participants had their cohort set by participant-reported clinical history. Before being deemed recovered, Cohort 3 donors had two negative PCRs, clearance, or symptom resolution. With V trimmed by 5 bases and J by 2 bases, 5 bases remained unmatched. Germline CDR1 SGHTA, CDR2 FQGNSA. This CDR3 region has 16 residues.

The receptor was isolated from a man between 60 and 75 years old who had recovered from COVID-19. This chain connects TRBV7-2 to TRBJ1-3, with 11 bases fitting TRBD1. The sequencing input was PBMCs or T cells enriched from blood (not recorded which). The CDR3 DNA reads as TGTGCCAGCAGCGGACGGGGACAGGGGGCTGGAAACACCATATATTTT. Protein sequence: CASSGRGQGAGNTIYF. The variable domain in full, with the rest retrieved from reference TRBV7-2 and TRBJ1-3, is GAGVSQSPSNKVTEKGKDVELRCDPISGHTALYWYRQSLGQGLEFLIYFQGNSAPDKSGLPSDRFSAERTGGSVSTLTIQRTQQEDSAVYLCASSGRGQGAGNTIYFGEGSWLTVV.